This T cell receptor (beta chain) was captured by sequencing in a study of T cell changes during pregnancy in multiple sclerosis. In germline, CDR1 is MNHNS, CDR2 SASEGT. The CDR3 sequence is 13 residues long. The V and J ends lost 8 bases and 5 bases respectively, with 15 bases between them. Assay used: immunoSEQ multiplex PCR; TCRdb lists only in-frame clones, some missing. Found here are some 75,000 clones, over 90% of them singletons; the top ten hold roughly 1.2%. This clonotype originated in a female donor with multiple sclerosis, enrolled in a pregnancy study. The sample consisted of peripheral blood, taken in the second trimester of pregnancy. The chain joins TRBV6-1 to TRBJ1-1; D remains ambiguous. The CDR3 nucleotides read TGTGCCAGCCTTTCTTCCGGGTTGACTGAAGCTTTCTTT. This sequence encodes CASLSSGLTEAFF.